The 20 T cell receptor beta chains listed next were all sequenced from one sample in a study of Graves' ophthalmopathy and Graves' hyperthyroidism. Researchers took RNA transcripts and amplified TCR beta CDR3 regions from them. After a first-round RT-PCR with HTBI primers, a second-round multiplex PCR was run. One entry per CDR3 protein, called by TCRdb with MiXCR from the multiplex PCR reads. This sample has about 660,000 distinct CDR3 sequences; just over 40% occur once, and the top ten carry around 3.3%. The sequenced material came from peripheral blood. These receptors all come from an adult man with Graves' ophthalmopathy.

The chain carries TRBV6-2 or TRBV6-3 and TRBJ2-7; no reliable D call. Trimming took off 6 bases at V and 3 bases at J, with 15 bases between the two ends. CDR1 is MNHEY and CDR2 is SVGEGT in the germline V gene. The CDR3 contains 14 residues. CDR3 protein: CASRTLSSGYEQYF. CDR3 nucleotides: TGTGCCAGCAGAACCTTATCGTCCGGCTACGAGCAGTACTTC.

Only one count was recorded for this clonotype. This sequence joins TRBV29-1 and TRBJ2-7; possibly TRBD1 for D (6 bases). CDR1 and CDR2 from the germline V gene are SQVTM and ANQGSEA. The CDR3 has 14 amino acids. V was clipped by 8 bases and J by 3 bases, with 20 bases between them. The CDR3 protein is CSSNPGHLNYEQYF. The DNA of the CDR3 is TGCAGCAGTAACCCGGGACACCTAAACTACGAGCAGTACTTC.

This sequence joins TRBV4-2 and TRBJ1-1; D is unresolved. The germline V and J ends were trimmed by 1 base and 3 bases, with 9 bases remaining between them. The CDR3 contains 14 residues. Germline V gene lookup returns CDR1 LGHNA and CDR2 YNFKEQ. This chain's CDR3 is CASSQVHGDTEAFF. The CDR3 bases are TGTGCCAGCAGCCAAGTTCATGGGGACACTGAAGCTTTCTTT.

The chain uses TRBV10-3 and TRBJ2-5; 9 bases fit TRBD1. V lost 10 bases to trimming and J lost 5 bases; unmatched junction nucleotides: 11. The CDR3 runs 14 residues. The germline V gene encodes CDR1 ENHRY and CDR2 SYGVKD. DNA of the CDR3: TGTGCCAGCGAGGGACAGGGACCTTTGGAGACCCAGTACTTC. Protein sequence: CASEGQGPLETQYF.

The chain joins TRBV7-9 to TRBJ2-2; either TRBD1 or TRBD2 may fit D (5 bases each). Between the trimmed V and J ends, which lost 5 bases and 4 bases, there was a span of 17 bases. The CDR3 spans 16 residues. Germline CDR1 reads SEHNR; CDR2 reads FQNEAQ (reference sequence). CDR3 residues: CASSQGAPGPTGELFF. The CDR3 bases are TGTGCCAGCAGCCAAGGGGCCCCGGGACCCACCGGGGAGCTGTTTTTT.

This chain joins TRBV9 and TRBJ1-4, with unresolved D. The germline CDR1 and CDR2 sequences are SGDLS and YYNGEE. V was pared by 6 bases and J by 2 bases, with 11 bases between. The length of the CDR3 is 14 residues. The CDR3 reads CASIGPATNEKLFF. Here the CDR3 DNA reads TGTGCCAGCATCGGTCCCGCTACTAATGAAAAACTGTTTTTT.

This sequence joins TRBV12-3 or TRBV12-4 and TRBJ2-7; 14 bases fit TRBD2. The CDR3 has 15 residues. The junction had 8 bases not matched to a gene; V was cut back by 6 bases and J by 7 bases. In nucleotides, the CDR3 is TGTGCCAGCAGCGCGACTAGCGGGGGGGCGTGGGAGCAGTACTTC. Protein: CASSATSGGAWEQYF.

This clonotype occurred many times. The chain combines TRBV9 with TRBJ1-2; no reliable D call. Between the trimmed V and J ends, which lost 2 bases and 1 base, there was a span of 12 bases. Looked up from germline, CDR1 is SGDLS and CDR2 is YYNGEE. The CDR3 length is 15 residues. CDR3 nucleotides: TGTGCCAGCAGCGTCACGCCGGGAGTTAACTATGGCTACACCTTC. It specifies CASSVTPGVNYGYTF.

This clonotype has at least ten counts. The chain employs TRBV5-1 and TRBJ2-2; maybe TRBD2 (7 bases). The CDR3 sequence is 15 residues long. Germline V gene data show CDR1 as SGHRS and CDR2 as YFSETQ. The V end was cut by 0 bases, the J end by 5 bases, with 11 bases between. CDR3 sequence reads: CASSLGGGATGELFF. The CDR3 DNA sequence: TGCGCCAGCAGCTTGGGCGGGGGCGCGACCGGGGAGCTGTTTTTT.

Many counts were recorded for this clonotype. V usage is TRBV7-3 and J usage is TRBJ1-1; maybe TRBD1 (5 bases). With 4 bases removed from V and 1 base from J, the gap between germline ends came to 10 bases. CDR1 and CDR2 (germline): SGHTA, FQGTGA. The CDR3 extends over 14 amino acids. CDR3 sequence (DNA): TGTGCCAGCAGCTCGGGACCGTCGAACACTGAAGCTTTCTTT. Translation: CASSSGPSNTEAFF.

Many counts were recorded for this clonotype. The V gene is TRBV19, the J gene TRBJ2-5, with D uncertain. Trimming left V 6 bases short and J 5 bases short, with 13 bases between. This CDR3 has 13 residues. Looked up from germline, CDR1 is LNHDA and CDR2 is SQIVND (reference sequence). The CDR3 loop reads CASRGLGEETQYF. The CDR3 nucleotides read TGTGCCAGTAGGGGCCTGGGCGAGGAGACCCAGTACTTC.

This chain's CDR3 is CAWSLGHTEAFF. The CDR3 DNA reads TGTGCCTGGAGTTTAGGACACACTGAAGCTTTCTTT. This chain joins TRBV30 and TRBJ1-1; no firm D call. The CDR3 has 12 amino acids. Germline CDR1 reads GTSNPN; CDR2 reads SVGIG (reference sequence). Deletions cut 2 bases from V and 3 bases from J, with 7 bases between. The full variable domain, rest sourced from reference TRBV30 and TRBJ1-1, is SQTIHQWPATLVQPVGSPLSLECTVEGTSNPNLYWYRQAAGRGLQLLFYSVGIGQISSEVPQNLSASRPQDRQFILSSKKLLLSDSGFYLCAWSLGHTEAFFGQGTRLTVV.

This chain links TRBV3-1 with TRBJ1-1; no clear D. CDR3 length: 14 amino acids. Germline V gives CDR1 LGHDT, CDR2 YNNKEL (reference sequence). Trimming stripped 3 bases from V and 3 bases from J, with 11 bases between. Here the CDR3 reads CASSHRHGDTEAFF. DNA of the CDR3: TGTGCCAGCAGCCACAGACATGGTGACACTGAAGCTTTCTTT. The variable domain in full, completed from reference TRBV3-1 and TRBJ1-1, reads DTAVSQTPKYLVTQMGNDKSIKCEQNLGHDTMYWYKQDSKKFLKIMFSYNNKELIINETVPNRFSPKSPDKAHLNLHINSLELGDSAVYFCASSHRHGDTEAFFGQGTRLTVV.

The chain has TRBV4-2 and TRBJ1-5, with 8 positions matching TRBD1. The CDR3 runs 15 residues. Germline values: CDR1 LGHNA, CDR2 YNFKEQ. The junction had 9 bases not matched to a gene; V was cut back by 7 bases and J by 4 bases. This chain's CDR3 is CASTEEQGGNQPQHF. CDR3 DNA sequence: TGTGCCAGCACGGAGGAACAGGGGGGTAATCAGCCCCAGCATTTT.

The V call is TRBV7-9, the J call TRBJ1-5; 12 nucleotides line up with TRBD1. CDR3 length: 14 residues. Per the germline V gene, CDR1 is SEHNR and CDR2 is FQNEAQ (reference sequence). V gave up 10 bases and J gave up 3 bases; unmatched junction bases: 4. The CDR3 spells CAIGTGGTNQPQHF. The CDR3 DNA reads TGTGCCATCGGGACAGGGGGCACCAATCAGCCCCAGCATTTT. Looking up the rest from reference TRBV7-9 and TRBJ1-5 gives the full variable domain: DTGVSQNPRHKITKRGQNVTFRCDPISEHNRLYWYRQTLGQGPEFLTYFQNEAQLEKSRLLSDRFSAERPKGSFSTLEIQRTEQGDSAMYLCAIGTGGTNQPQHFGDGTRLSIL.

There are many counts of this clonotype. The chain recombines TRBV2 with TRBJ1-1; 8 bases agree with TRBD1. The CDR3 is 14 residues long. V shed 6 bases, J shed 4 bases, and the junction held 7 bases outside the gene matches. Germline V gene lookup returns CDR1 SNHLY and CDR2 FYNNEI. The CDR3 here is CASRLTGVVTEAFF. In nucleotides, the CDR3 is TGTGCCAGCAGGCTGACAGGGGTGGTCACTGAAGCTTTCTTT.

Details on this clonotype: Germline is not matched at one junction end, which may reflect a read error. This rearrangement joins TRBV7-2 to TRBJ1-2; D perhaps matches TRBD1 (6 bases). The germline V gene encodes CDR1 SGHTA and CDR2 FQGNSA. The CDR3 covers 14 residues. CDR3 coding DNA: TGTGCCAGCAGCCACGGGACAACTAACAATGGCTACACCTTC. Its translation: CASSHGTTNNGYTF. Full variable domain (outside the CDR3, taken from reference TRBV7-2 and TRBJ1-2): GAGVSQSPSNKVTEKGKDVELRCDPISGHTALYWYRQSLGQGLEFLIYFQGNSAPDKSGLPSDRFSAERTGGSVSTLTIQRTQQEDSAVYLCASSHGTTNNGYTFGSGTRLTVV.

V usage is TRBV15 and J usage is TRBJ2-3; the D gene is possibly TRBD1 (5 bases). Trimming removed 3 bases at V and 3 bases at J, with 13 bases between. The CDR3 is 15 amino acids. CDR1 is LNHNV and CDR2 is YYDKDF in the germline V gene (reference sequence). CDR3: CATSRMGLGTDTQYF. As DNA, the CDR3 is TGTGCCACCAGCAGGATGGGGCTAGGGACAGATACGCAGTATTTT.

This clonotype has ten or more counts. J is TRBJ1-2 and V is TRBV7-6; maybe TRBD1 (5 bases). The V gene lost 5 bases and the J gene lost 6 bases, with 25 bases spanning the gap. Germline V lookup: CDR1 SGHVS, CDR2 FNYEAQ. The CDR3 contains 17 residues. The CDR3 sequence is CASSHLPGILESDGYTF. The CDR3 DNA is TGTGCCAGCAGCCATCTTCCAGGGATCCTGGAGTCTGATGGCTACACCTTC.

V is TRBV5-5 and J is TRBJ2-1; 13 bases align to TRBD2. V lost 2 bases and J lost 10; bases outside the gene matches: 6. The CDR3 totals 15 residues. Germline CDR1 SGHKS, CDR2 YYEKEE (reference sequence). The CDR3 coding sequence is TGTGCCAGCAGCTTTGGACTAGCGGGGGCTAGAGAGCAGTTCTTC. Its protein product is CASSFGLAGAREQFF.